This TCR beta chain was recorded in a study of blood T cells in healthy people across ages. This CDR3 region has 15 residues. V shed 0 bases and J shed 1 base, with 10 bases lying between them. Germline V gene sequence: CDR1 SGHRS, CDR2 YFSETQ. The authors ran a second PCR of 7 to 11 cycles using a sample-barcoded 5' primer and a J-beta primer mix. A single record per CDR3 protein comes from TCRdb applying MiXCR to the 5' RACE reads. The sample holds approximately 850,000 distinct CDR3 sequences, under 45% seen once. The sample taken for sequencing was blood. The source is a man aged 55 to 70 in good health. The gene calls are TRBV5-1 and TRBJ2-5; D remains unclear. For the CDR3, the DNA is TGCGCCAGCAGCTTGGAACCGGGCTCCCAAGAGACCCAGTACTTC. It encodes CASSLEPGSQETQYF.